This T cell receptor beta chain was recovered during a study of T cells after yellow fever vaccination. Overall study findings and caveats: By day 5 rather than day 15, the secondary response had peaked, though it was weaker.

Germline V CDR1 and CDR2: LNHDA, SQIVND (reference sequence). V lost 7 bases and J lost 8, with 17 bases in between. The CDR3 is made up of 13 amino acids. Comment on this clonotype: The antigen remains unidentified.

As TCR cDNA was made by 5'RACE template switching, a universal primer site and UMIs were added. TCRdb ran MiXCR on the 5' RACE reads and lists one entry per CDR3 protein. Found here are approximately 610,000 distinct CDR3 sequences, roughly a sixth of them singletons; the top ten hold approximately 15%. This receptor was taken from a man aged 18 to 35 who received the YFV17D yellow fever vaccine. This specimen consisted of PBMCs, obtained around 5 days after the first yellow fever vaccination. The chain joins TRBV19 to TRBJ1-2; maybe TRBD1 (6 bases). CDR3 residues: CASNTGRGSGYTF. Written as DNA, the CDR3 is TGTGCCAGTAACACTGGTAGGGGGTCGGGCTACACCTTC.